One sample yielded the 12 T cell receptor beta chains listed below, sequenced in a study of shared clonotypes between healthy human individuals. The table came from immunoSEQ multiplex PCR; TCRdb's copy has only in-frame clones and leaves some out. The table records about 690,000 clones, 90% of them present only once. The sample taken for sequencing was memory CD8+ T cells from PBMCs. Sample subset: CD45RO+ cells pooled with CCR7-negative TemRA cells. These receptors originate from a man between 18 and 35 years old in good health. Some clones in this sample may be carry-over from other donors' samples.

The rearrangement uses TRBV4-1 and TRBJ1-1; D remains unclear. The CDR3 is made up of 14 amino acids. V was pared by 7 bases and J by 5 bases, with 17 bases between. Germline-derived CDR1 and CDR2 are MGHRA and YSYEKL. The CDR3 protein is CASTHGVVGTEAFF. CDR3 coding DNA: TGCGCCAGCACCCATGGGGTCGTGGGTACTGAAGCTTTCTTT.

The rearrangement links TRBV27 to TRBJ2-1; TRBD2 aligns across 9 bases. The CDR3 is made up of 15 amino acids. CDR1 is MNHEY and CDR2 is SMNVEV in the germline V gene (reference sequence). V was clipped by 6 bases and J by 1 base; unmatched bases: 4. The CDR3 nucleotides are TGTGCCAGCAGGCCGCGGGAGGGGTCCTACAATGAGCAGTTCTTC. Translating gives CASRPREGSYNEQFF.

The rearrangement joins TRBV11-3 to TRBJ2-4; tentatively, D is TRBD1 or TRBD2 (5 bases each). This CDR3 has 17 residues. Germline V CDR1 and CDR2: SGHNT, YENEEA. V was shortened by 4 bases and J by 1 base, with 17 bases between the two germline ends. The CDR3 bases are TGTGCCAGCAGCTCCCCGGGGTGGGACGCGGCCAAAAACATTCAGTACTTC. Protein: CASSSPGWDAAKNIQYF. Variable domain in full (rest from reference TRBV11-3 and TRBJ2-4): EAGVVQSPRYKIIEKKQPVAFWCNPISGHNTLYWYLQNLGQGPELLIRYENEEAVDDSQLPKDRFSAERLKGVDSTLKIQPAELGDSAVYLCASSSPGWDAAKNIQYFGAGTRLSVL.

The J gene is TRBJ2-1, the V gene TRBV7-9; 9 nucleotides line up with TRBD1. The CDR3 contains 15 residues. Trimming removed 5 bases from V and 2 bases from J; junction bases left unmatched: 4. CDR1 SEHNR and CDR2 FQNEAQ come from the germline V gene (reference sequence). CDR3 in DNA: TGTGCCAGCAGCACACAGGGGGCCACCTACAATGAGCAGTTCTTC. Protein product: CASSTQGATYNEQFF. The whole variable domain, filled in from reference TRBV7-9 and TRBJ2-1, reads DTGVSQNPRHKITKRGQNVTFRCDPISEHNRLYWYRQTLGQGPEFLTYFQNEAQLEKSRLLSDRFSAERPKGSFSTLEIQRTEQGDSAMYLCASSTQGATYNEQFFGPGTRLTVL.

V and J are TRBV9 and TRBJ1-5; 9 bases match TRBD1. J lost 3 bases, V lost 3 bases, and 4 bases had no gene match. The CDR3 is made up of 15 amino acids. Germline CDR1 is SGDLS and CDR2 is YYNGEE. The CDR3 DNA sequence: TGTGCCAGCAGCGGGACAGGGGACAACAATCAGCCCCAGCATTTT. It yields the protein CASSGTGDNNQPQHF.

V usage is TRBV19 and J usage is TRBJ1-3; D ambiguous. The CDR3 extends over 14 amino acids. Germline CDR1 reads LNHDA; CDR2 reads SQIVND (reference sequence). V was cut by 2 bases and J by 9 bases, with 14 bases left in between. The CDR3 region is CASSILGFEGTIYF. CDR3 nucleotides: TGTGCCAGTAGTATATTGGGCTTCGAGGGCACCATATATTTT.

CDR3 region: CASSLEVGHNTGYTF. CDR3 DNA: TGTGCCAGCAGCTTAGAAGTGGGACACAATACTGGCTACACCTTC. The rearrangement uses TRBV7-9 and TRBJ1-2; D is possibly TRBD1 (6 bases). The CDR3 is 15 residues long. V gave up 1 base and J gave up 7 bases, with 16 bases separating them. Germline V gives CDR1 SEHNR, CDR2 FQNEAQ (reference sequence).

V gene TRBV5-1 combines with J gene TRBJ2-7; weak D call: TRBD1 (6 bases). The CDR3 consists of 14 residues. V dropped 0 bases and J dropped 4 bases, with 11 bases sitting between them. Germline CDR1 and CDR2: SGHRS and YFSETQ. The chain's CDR3 is CASSLVGASYEQYF. CDR3 sequence (DNA): TGCGCCAGCAGCTTGGTGGGGGCGTCATACGAGCAGTACTTC.

This chain joins TRBV9 and TRBJ2-7; the D is unclear. With 0 bases removed from V and 0 bases from J, the gap between germline ends came to 7 bases. CDR1 is SGDLS and CDR2 is YYNGEE in the germline V gene. The CDR3 has 14 amino acids. The CDR3 here is CASSVAAISYEQYF. CDR3 nucleotide sequence: TGTGCCAGCAGCGTAGCCGCGATCTCCTACGAGCAGTACTTC.

As for this clone: Additional DNA sequences in this sample encode the identical CDR3. The J gene is TRBJ2-7, the V gene TRBV28; D gene unclear. V was cut by 7 bases and J by 0 bases, with 10 bases left in between. This CDR3 contains 13 residues. Per the germline V gene, CDR1 is MDHEN and CDR2 is SYDVKM. The CDR3 loop is CASTLTPSYEQYF. In DNA, the CDR3 is TGTGCCAGCACCTTGACGCCCTCCTACGAGCAGTACTTC.

The chain has TRBV19 and TRBJ1-2; D unresolved. Trimming took off 7 bases at V and 4 bases at J, with 13 bases between the two ends. The germline V gene has CDR1 LNHDA and CDR2 SQIVND (reference sequence). This CDR3 comprises 13 residues. This CDR3 reads CASTAVSGYGYTF. The CDR3 DNA follows: TGTGCCAGTACCGCGGTCTCTGGCTATGGCTACACCTTC.

The rearrangement joins TRBV28 to TRBJ2-7; D gene unclear. Germline V gene lookup returns CDR1 MDHEN and CDR2 SYDVKM. Trimming cost V 6 bases and J 3 bases, with 12 bases left between them. This CDR3 has 13 amino acids. In DNA form, the CDR3 reads TGTGCCAGCAGCCCATTGAGGAACTACGAGCAGTACTTC. Its translation is CASSPLRNYEQYF.